The source of this TCR beta chain is a study of T cells after yellow fever vaccination. TCRdb reanalysed the 5' RACE reads using MiXCR and keeps one entry per CDR3 protein. The sample lists nearly 550,000 distinct CDR3 sequences; roughly 21% were seen once. Trimming took off 6 bases at V and 7 bases at J, with 10 bases between the two ends. The CDR3 is made up of 12 amino acids. Germline loops: CDR1 LNHDA, CDR2 SQIVND (reference sequence). The material sequenced was PBMCs, taken 15 days after the yellow fever booster vaccination. V usage is TRBV19 and J usage is TRBJ2-1; a weak D match, TRBD1 (6 bases). The TCR originated in a man under 40 who received the YFV17D yellow fever vaccine. The CDR3 here is CASRFGQNEQFF. CDR3 DNA sequence: TGTGCCAGTAGATTTGGACAGAATGAGCAGTTCTTC.